This T cell receptor (beta chain) was identified in a study of T cells in Graves' hyperthyroidism and ophthalmopathy. Study findings and constraints: It was a median roughly six months before onset that the model predicted ophthalmopathy. Blood also held most thyroid clonotypes expanded beyond 0.001.

This CDR3 has 17 amino acids. The J segment lost 4 bases and the V segment lost 6 bases, leaving 9 bases of the junction unmatched. Germline-derived CDR1 and CDR2 are SNHLY and FYNNEI. This clonotype came up many times. Its antigen remains unidentified. Amplification yielded TCR beta CDR3 regions, with RNA transcripts as the source. The primer set for the first-round RT-PCR of the TCR CDR3 was HTBI. MiXCR, applied by TCRdb to the multiplex PCR reads, yields one record per CDR3 protein. The sample shows roughly 660,000 distinct CDR3 sequences, around 15% of them seen only once. The J gene is TRBJ2-2, the V gene TRBV2; 12 bases map to TRBD1. The sample comprised blood. The clonotype comes from a man aged 50-59 years with Graves' hyperthyroidism. For the CDR3, the DNA is TGTGCCAGCAGGCCTGGGACAGGGGGCGACGGCACCGGGGAGCTGTTTTTT. Residues: CASRPGTGGDGTGELFF.